Here is one TCR beta chain with its context. Patients had blood sampled at baseline and again on cycle 4 day 1 and cycle 7 day 1. The sample belongs to a study of OX40 agonist ivuxolimab in advanced cancers. The overall study: Ivuxolimab, which is an agonistic anti-OX40 (CD134) antibody, was administered to the patients.

Using immunoSEQ multiplex PCR, the repertoire was profiled, and TCRdb retains in-frame clones only, with some absent. The sample gives approximately 65,000 clones, 80% to 90% of which show up once; about 4% is in the top ten. The TCR comes from an adult with an advanced solid tumor such as melanoma, head and neck, liver or kidney cancer. The sample in question was CD4+ or CD8+ T cells sorted from blood, obtained in a trial of the OX40 agonist ivuxolimab.

CDR3 region: CASSRTGPLEKLFF. CDR3 sequence (DNA): TGTGCCAGCAGCCGGACAGGGCCCCTTGAAAAACTGTTTTTT. The chain is built from TRBV6-5 and TRBJ1-4, with TRBD1 matching 8 bases. The CDR3 contains 14 residues. Germline CDR1 and CDR2: MNHEY and SVGAGI. V lost 6 bases to trimming and J lost 7 bases; unmatched junction nucleotides: 7.